This T cell receptor (beta chain) is from a study of blood T cell repertoires in COVID-19. Across the study: Sample material is recorded as cDNA or gDNA derived from T cells, B-cell-depleted T cells, or PBMCs.

Authors' analysis steps: Estimation of nucleated cell counts was performed using reference gene primer amplification. Here immunoSEQ multiplex PCR was the method, and the copy in TCRdb shows in-frame clones only, minus some. The V and J calls and clone size were taken over from that table, and D and trimming were inferred from the DNA. The sample lists around 250,000 clones, 83% occurring once. The sample holds a few counts of this clone. The source material was peripheral blood. The receptor was derived from a man aged 60 to 75 who had recovered from COVID-19.

In DNA form, the CDR3 reads TGCAGCGGCAGCGGTGATCGACAGTATTTT. This gives the protein CSGSGDRQYF. J is TRBJ2-3 and V is TRBV29-1; a possible D gene is TRBD2 (5 bases). The germline V and J ends were trimmed by 7 bases and 12 bases, with 14 bases remaining between them. CDR3 length equals 10 residues. CDR1 and CDR2 from the germline V gene are SQVTM and ANQGSEA.